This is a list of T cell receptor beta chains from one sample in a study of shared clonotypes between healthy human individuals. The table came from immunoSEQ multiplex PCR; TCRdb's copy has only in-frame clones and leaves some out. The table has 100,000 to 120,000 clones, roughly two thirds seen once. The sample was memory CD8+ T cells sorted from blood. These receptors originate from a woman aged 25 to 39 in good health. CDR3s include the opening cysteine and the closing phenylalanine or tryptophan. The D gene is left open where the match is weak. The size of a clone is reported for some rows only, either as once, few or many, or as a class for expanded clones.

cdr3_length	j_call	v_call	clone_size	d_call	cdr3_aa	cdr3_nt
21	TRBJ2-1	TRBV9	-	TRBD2	CASSVEGWTSGRPRYGNEQFF	TGTGCCAGCAGCGTAGAGGGCTGGACTAGCGGGAGGCCCCGATATGGCAATGAGCAGTTCTTC
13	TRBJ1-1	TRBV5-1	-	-	CASTTGTNTEAFF	TGCGCCAGTACAACAGGGACGAACACTGAAGCTTTCTTT
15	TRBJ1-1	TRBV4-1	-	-	CASSLWVYMNTEAFF	TGCGCCAGCAGCTTATGGGTTTACATGAACACTGAAGCTTTCTTT
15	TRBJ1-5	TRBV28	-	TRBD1	CASRGTANSNQPQHF	TGTGCCAGCAGGGGGACAGCTAATAGCAATCAGCCCCAGCATTTT
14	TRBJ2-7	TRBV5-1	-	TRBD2	CASSLGTSGTEQYF	TGCGCCAGCAGCTTGGGGACTAGCGGGACCGAGCAGTACTTC
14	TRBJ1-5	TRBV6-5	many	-	CASSYGEEGQPQHF	TGTGCCAGCAGTTACGGGGAGGAGGGTCAGCCCCAGCATTTT
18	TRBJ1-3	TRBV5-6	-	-	CASSPSRLGRGSGNTIYF	TGTGCCAGCAGTCCATCGAGGCTGGGTCGGGGCTCTGGAAACACCATATATTTT
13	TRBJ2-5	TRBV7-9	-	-	CASRRALSETQYF	TGTGCCAGCAGAAGGGCCCTGTCGGAGACCCAGTACTTC
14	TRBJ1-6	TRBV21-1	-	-	CASSRDRDNSPLHF	TGTGCCAGCAGCCGGGACAGGGATAATTCACCCCTCCACTTT
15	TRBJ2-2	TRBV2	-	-	CASSFKTISTGELFF	TGTGCCAGCAGTTTTAAAACTATCAGTACCGGGGAGCTGTTTTTT
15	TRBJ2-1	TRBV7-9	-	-	CASSLDPTPFHEQFF	TGTGCCAGCAGCTTAGATCCCACCCCATTCCATGAGCAGTTCTTC
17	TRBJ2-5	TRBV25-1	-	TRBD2	CASSEARLAGSQETQYF	TGTGCCAGCAGTGAAGCCCGACTAGCGGGTTCTCAAGAGACCCAGTACTTC
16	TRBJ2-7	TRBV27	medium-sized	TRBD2	CASSRTSGSWNYEQYF	TGTGCCAGCAGTCGGACTAGCGGGAGCTGGAACTACGAGCAGTACTTC
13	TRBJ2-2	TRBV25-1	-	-	CASSYEGGMELFF	TGTGCCAGCAGCTACGAGGGGGGGATGGAGCTGTTTTTT
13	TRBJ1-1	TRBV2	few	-	CASSEGGRTEAFF	TGTGCCAGCAGTGAAGGGGGAAGGACTGAAGCTTTCTTT
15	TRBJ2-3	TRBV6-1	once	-	CASSELQGSTDTQYF	TGTGCCAGCAGTGAATTACAGGGCAGCACAGATACGCAGTATTTT
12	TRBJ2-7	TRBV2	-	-	CASSETRYEQYF	TGTGCCAGCAGTGAAACCAGATACGAGCAGTACTTC